This T cell receptor (beta chain) derives from a study of CD4+ T cells in melanoma. Study findings and constraints: Neoantigen-specific CD4+ T cells in melanoma reportedly had diverse differentiation states.

V lost 7 bases and J 6 bases, leaving 14 bases between the germline ends. Per the germline V gene, CDR1 is SGHTS and CDR2 is YDEGEE. This CDR3 spans 13 amino acids. The assay was immunoSEQ multiplex PCR, and TCRdb's table has in-frame clones only and misses some. The table records around 110,000 clones, over 80% of them present only once. For this clone: Its antigen is not known.

Sequencing was performed on peripheral blood. The chain is built from TRBV5-8 and TRBJ2-1; perhaps TRBD1 as D (6 bases). This clonotype was sampled from a human donor with melanoma. The chain's CDR3 is CASCASRGNEQFF. Written as DNA, the CDR3 is TGTGCCAGCTGCGCAAGCAGGGGCAATGAGCAGTTCTTC.